The text below deals with one T cell receptor (beta chain). The record originates from a study of PD-1 blockade in mismatch repair-deficient tumors. The protocol was immunoSEQ multiplex PCR, while the TCRdb copy is restricted to in-frame clones and leaves out a portion. Of more than 85,000 clones listed, over 75% are singletons. The V segment lost 4 bases and the J segment 9 bases; nucleotides outside the gene matches: 10. The CDR3 totals 14 residues. Germline V CDR1 and CDR2: SGHTS, YDEGEE. The V and J genes are TRBV5-8 and TRBJ2-4, with 7 bases that match TRBD1. Sequenced material: peripheral blood, taken 36 weeks after starting pembrolizumab. The sequence was collected from an adult with mismatch repair-deficient cancer. DNA for the CDR3: TGTGCCAGCAGCCAACCCGACAGGGTTGGCATTCAGTACTTC. This sequence encodes CASSQPDRVGIQYF.